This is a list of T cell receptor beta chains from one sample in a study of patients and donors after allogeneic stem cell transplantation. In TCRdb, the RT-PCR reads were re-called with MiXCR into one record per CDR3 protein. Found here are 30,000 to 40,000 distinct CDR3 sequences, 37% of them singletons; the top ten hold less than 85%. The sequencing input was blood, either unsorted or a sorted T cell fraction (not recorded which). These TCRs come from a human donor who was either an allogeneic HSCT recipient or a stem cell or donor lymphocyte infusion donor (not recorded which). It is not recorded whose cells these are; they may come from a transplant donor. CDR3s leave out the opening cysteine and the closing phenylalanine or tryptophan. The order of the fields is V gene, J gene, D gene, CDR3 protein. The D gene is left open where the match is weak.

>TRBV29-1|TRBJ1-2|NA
SVQKPTAEGYT
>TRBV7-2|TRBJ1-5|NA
ASSRTVNSNQPQH
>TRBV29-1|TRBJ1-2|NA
SVEDLGVFYGYT
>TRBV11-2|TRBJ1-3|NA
ASSLGVYSGNTIY
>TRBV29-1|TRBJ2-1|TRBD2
SVAPGLVGDEQF
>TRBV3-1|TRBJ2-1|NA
ASSQDRDPEQF
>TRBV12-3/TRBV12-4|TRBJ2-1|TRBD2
ASSFQGLA
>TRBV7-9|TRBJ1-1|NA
ASSPSIFSVSEAF
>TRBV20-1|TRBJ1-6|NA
SAREIGFSPLH
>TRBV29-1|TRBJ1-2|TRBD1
SVSRTGGYGYT
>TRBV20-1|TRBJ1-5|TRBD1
SASSGGGQPQH
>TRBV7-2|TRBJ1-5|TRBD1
ASSSNRGNQPQH
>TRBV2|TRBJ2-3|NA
ASSEDGVGGGTDTQY
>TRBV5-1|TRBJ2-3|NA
ASSLGLTSRY
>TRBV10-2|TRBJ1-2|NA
ASSPDPVNGYT
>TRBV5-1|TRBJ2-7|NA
ASSLRVSGTYEQY
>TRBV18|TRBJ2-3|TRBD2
ASSPSGSVNTQY
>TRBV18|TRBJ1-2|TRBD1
ASSPWDRVSYGYT
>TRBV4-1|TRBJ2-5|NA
ASSQDGLPGGLDWGTQY
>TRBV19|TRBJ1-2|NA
ASSLQTYAYT
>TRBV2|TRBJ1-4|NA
ASKRNRVGATNEKLF
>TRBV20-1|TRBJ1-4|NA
SAKDGREEKLF
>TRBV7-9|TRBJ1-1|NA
ASSLGLGNTEAF
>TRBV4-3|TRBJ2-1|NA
ASSQSGLSYNEQF
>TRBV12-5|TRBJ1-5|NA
ASGLSRDQPQH
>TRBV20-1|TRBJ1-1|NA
SARSPNTEAF
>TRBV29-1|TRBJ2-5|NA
SVEPQGRGRETQY
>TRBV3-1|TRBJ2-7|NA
ASSPLGDEQY
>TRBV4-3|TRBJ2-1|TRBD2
ASSPRRLAGDYNEQF
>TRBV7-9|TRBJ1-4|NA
ASSVLWSEKLF
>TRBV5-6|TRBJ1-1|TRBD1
ASSTGVVTEAF
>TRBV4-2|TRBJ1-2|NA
ASSQDHRGNYGYT
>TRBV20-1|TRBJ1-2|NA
SARTALYGYT
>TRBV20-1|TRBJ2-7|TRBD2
SARPGLGPYEQY
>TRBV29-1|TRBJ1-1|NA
SVTAGKAF